The 5 T cell receptor beta chains below were found in one sample sequenced in a study of blood T cell repertoires in COVID-19. Profiled with immunoSEQ multiplex PCR; TCRdb holds only in-frame clones, not every one. Of tens of thousands of clones detected, about nine tenths appear once; the ten largest clones hold over 8%. The specimen was peripheral blood. These receptors were collected from a human donor in a cohort sampled during active COVID-19.

The chain joins TRBV6-5 to TRBJ1-1, with 11 bases that match TRBD1. The V gene's germline CDR1 is MNHEY and CDR2 SVGAGI. The trim removed 6 bases at V and 4 bases at J, leaving 7 bases unmatched. This CDR3 has 15 residues. In DNA, the CDR3 is TGTGCCAGCAGGAGGACAGGGGGCGCCGGCACTGAAGCTTTCTTT. Its translation: CASRRTGGAGTEAFF.

The chain carries TRBV15 and TRBJ1-1; D may be TRBD1 (6 bases). CDR1 and CDR2 from the germline V gene are LNHNV and YYDKDF (reference sequence). CDR3 length equals 17 residues. V dropped 1 base and J dropped 3 bases, with 18 bases sitting between them. The CDR3 DNA reads TGTGCCACCAGCAGAGTACCCACAGGGAGGGAGGACACTGAAGCTTTCTTT. It encodes CATSRVPTGREDTEAFF. Combining the CDR3 with reference TRBV15 and TRBJ1-1 gives the whole variable domain DAMVIQNPRYQVTQFGKPVTLSCSQTLNHNVMYWYQQKSSQAPKLLFHYYDKDFNNEADTPDNFQSRRPNTSFCFLDIRSPGLGDTAMYLCATSRVPTGREDTEAFFGQGTRLTVV.

The rearrangement joins TRBV11-3 to TRBJ2-3; 9 nucleotides line up with TRBD2. V dropped 2 bases and J dropped 2; count of bases not matched to a gene: 5. This CDR3 is built from 16 residues. In germline, CDR1 is SGHNT, CDR2 YENEEA. The CDR3 DNA sequence: TGTGCCAGCAGCTTATTGGCGGGAGGGTCCACAGATACGCAGTATTTT. As protein: CASSLLAGGSTDTQYF.

The chain employs TRBV11-1 and TRBJ2-3, with a weak D call TRBD2 (5 bases). This CDR3 spans 16 amino acids. Trimming shortened V by 5 bases and J by 2 bases, and 17 bases separated the two germline ends. Germline V gene sequence: CDR1 SGHAT, CDR2 FQDESV (reference sequence). The chain's CDR3 is CASSPRADLFTDTQYF. Written as DNA, the CDR3 is TGTGCCAGCAGCCCGAGGGCAGACCTTTTCACAGATACGCAGTATTTT.

This clone was seen only a few times. The V call is TRBV2, the J call TRBJ2-5, with TRBD2 matching 11 bases. V was pared by 3 bases and J by 5 bases, with 5 bases of the junction left unmatched. The CDR3 is 15 residues long. The V gene's germline CDR1 is SNHLY and CDR2 FYNNEI. The CDR3 DNA reads TGTGCCAGCAGTGACATGACTAGCGGGAAGGAGACCCAGTACTTC. It specifies CASSDMTSGKETQYF. The full variable domain, with the rest looked up from reference TRBV2 and TRBJ2-5, is EPEVTQTPSHQVTQMGQEVILRCVPISNHLYFYWYRQILGQKVEFLVSFYNNEISEKSEIFDDQFSVERPDGSNFTLKIRSTKLEDSAMYFCASSDMTSGKETQYFGPGTRLLVL.